The rows below give T cell receptor beta chains drawn from one sample of a study of blood T cell repertoires in COVID-19. Profiling relied on immunoSEQ multiplex PCR, and the TCRdb table lists in-frame clones only, not all of them. The sample includes about 130,000 clones, roughly nine tenths of them seen just once. The sequenced material came from peripheral blood. The receptors here all came from a woman between 65 and 79 years old with COVID-19, enrolled during active disease. The CDR3 runs from the conserved cysteine through the conserved F or W. D genes are given only for firm matches. Expanded clones are given a class, and other clones once, few, many or no size at all.

>17|TRBV5-1|TRBJ1-3|NA|NA
TGCGCCAGCACCCCCGGGGGATGGGAGAGATCTGGAAACACCATATATTTT
CASTPGGWERSGNTIYF
>15|TRBV14|TRBJ1-3|NA|TRBD1
TGTGCCAGCAGCCGTACAGGGGGCTCTGGAAACACCATATATTTT
CASSRTGGSGNTIYF
>13|TRBV9|TRBJ1-4|NA|NA
TGTGCCAGCAGCGTAGGGGAGGGAGAAAAACTGTTTTTT
CASSVGEGEKLFF
>13|TRBV11-1|TRBJ2-5|NA|NA
TGTGCCAGCAGCTTAGAGTACGCTTCGGCCCAGTACTTC
CASSLEYASAQYF
>14|TRBV28|TRBJ1-2|NA|NA
TGTGCCAGCAGCCCGCCCGGACAAAACTATGGCTACACCTTC
CASSPPGQNYGYTF
>12|TRBV12-3/TRBV12-4|TRBJ1-6|NA|NA
TGTGCCAGCAGTCGGAGGGATTCACCCCTCCACTTT
CASSRRDSPLHF
>15|TRBV7-2|TRBJ2-5|NA|TRBD2
TGTGCCAGCAGCTGGGGCGGGGGACTAGAAGAGACCCAGTACTTC
CASSWGGGLEETQYF
>17|TRBV7-9|TRBJ2-7|NA|NA
TGTGCCAGCAGCTCGGAACGACATAGTGGGGGGAGGTTAGAGCAGTACTTC
CASSSERHSGGRLEQYF
>13|TRBV11-2|TRBJ1-2|NA|NA
TGTGCCAGCATAGGGGCTGCTAACTATGGCTACACCTTC
CASIGAANYGYTF
>13|TRBV28|TRBJ1-5|NA|NA
TGTGCCACCGGACGAGGGATGGATCAGCCCCAGCATTTT
CATGRGMDQPQHF
>16|TRBV7-8|TRBJ1-1|NA|NA
TGTGCCAGCAGCCCCCAAACCCGGGGGGCTAGCACTGAAGCTTTCTTT
CASSPQTRGASTEAFF
>12|TRBV12-5|TRBJ1-5|NA|NA
TGTGCTAGTGCCAAGGACAGTCAGCCCCAGCATTTT
CASAKDSQPQHF
>20|TRBV7-8|TRBJ1-5|NA|NA
TGTGCCAGCAGCTTAGTTATGGGACAAGGATCCCAGAGGGGCAATCAGCCCCAGCATTTT
CASSLVMGQGSQRGNQPQHF
>15|TRBV28|TRBJ2-7|NA|NA
TGTGCCAGCAGTTTAGTATATCCGCGGGACTCCGAGCAGTACTTC
CASSLVYPRDSEQYF
>14|TRBV5-6|TRBJ1-3|NA|NA
TGTGCCAGCAGCTCGCGTACCTCTGGAAACACCATATATTTT
CASSSRTSGNTIYF
>13|TRBV12-3/TRBV12-4|TRBJ1-3|few|NA
TGTGCCAGCAGTTGGGGGGGTGAGGACACCATATATTTT
CASSWGGEDTIYF
>16|TRBV28|TRBJ2-1|few|TRBD2
TGTGCCAGCAGTCCCTTGGGGAGGGTAGGCTACAATGAGCAGTTCTTC
CASSPLGRVGYNEQFF
>15|TRBV28|TRBJ1-2|few|NA
TGTGCCAGCAGTTTAGGGGGGGTAAGGGACTATGGCTACACCTTC
CASSLGGVRDYGYTF
>12|TRBV7-3|TRBJ2-1|NA|NA
TGTGCCAGCAGCTCCGCGGGGAGTGAGCAGTTCTTC
CASSSAGSEQFF
>18|TRBV7-6|TRBJ2-1|NA|TRBD2
TGTGCCAGCAGCTTAAGTTCGTTTGGGAGCGGGGCAAACAATGAGCAGTTCTTC
CASSLSSFGSGANNEQFF
>15|TRBV28|TRBJ1-4|NA|TRBD1
TGTGCCAGCAGTTCTACAGGGGGAGTATATGAAAAACTGTTTTTT
CASSSTGGVYEKLFF
>15|TRBV6-5|TRBJ2-7|NA|TRBD1
TGTGCCAGCAGGGGAGACAGGGGGCGTTCGATCGAGCAGTACTTC
CASRGDRGRSIEQYF
>16|TRBV24-1|TRBJ2-6|NA|NA
TGTGCCACCAGTGACAGGGAAGGTCCTGGGGCCAACGTCCTGACTTTC
CATSDREGPGANVLTF
>15|TRBV10-3|TRBJ1-2|few|NA
TGTGCCATCAGTGAGGCCACCGGGGTGAGAAGTGGCTACACCTTC
CAISEATGVRSGYTF
>14|TRBV29-1|TRBJ1-1|once|NA
TGCAGCGTCCAACCACGGACAGCGAACACTGAAGCTTTCTTT
CSVQPRTANTEAFF
>14|TRBV5-1|TRBJ2-3|NA|TRBD1
TGCGCCAGCAGCTCGGGACAGCCCACAGATACGCAGTATTTT
CASSSGQPTDTQYF
>15|TRBV7-2|TRBJ2-3|NA|NA
TGTGCCAGCAGCTTGGCTCACCCGAGGACAGATACGCAGTATTTT
CASSLAHPRTDTQYF
>12|TRBV16|TRBJ2-7|NA|NA
TGTGCCAGCAGCCAATTTGGAGCCGAGCAGTACTTC
CASSQFGAEQYF
>11|TRBV6-5|TRBJ2-7|once|TRBD2
TGTGCCAGCCGGGGGGGGCGGGAGCAGTACTTC
CASRGGREQYF
>12|TRBV13|TRBJ2-7|few|NA
TGTGCCAGCAGCCAATACCGGGGTCCTCTGTACTTC
CASSQYRGPLYF
>16|TRBV28|TRBJ2-7|NA|TRBD2
TGTGCCAGCAGTCCGTACTGGACTAGCGGGGACTACGAGCAGTACTTC
CASSPYWTSGDYEQYF
>16|TRBV29-1|TRBJ2-1|NA|NA
TGCAGCGTTGCGTTAGTAGTGGGGCCTGCCTACAATGAGCAGTTCTTC
CSVALVVGPAYNEQFF
>15|TRBV2|TRBJ1-4|NA|TRBD1
TGTGCCAGCACCCGAGGTGGGACAGGGAGTGAAAAACTGTTTTTT
CASTRGGTGSEKLFF
>14|TRBV5-6|TRBJ1-5|NA|NA
TGTGCCAGCAGCTTGGTGGGGGGGGATCAGCCCCAGCATTTT
CASSLVGGDQPQHF
>17|TRBV7-9|TRBJ2-3|once|TRBD1
TGTGCCAGCAGCTCTATGGACAGGGCCGCTAGCACAGATACGCAGTATTTT
CASSSMDRAASTDTQYF
>14|TRBV29-1|TRBJ2-5|NA|NA
TGCAGCGTTGAAGATCGGCAGGGCCGTGAGACCCAGTACTTC
CSVEDRQGRETQYF
>15|TRBV14|TRBJ2-7|NA|TRBD1
TGTGCCAGCAGCCATTTGGGACAGGGTTTGTACGAGCAGTACTTC
CASSHLGQGLYEQYF
>15|TRBV7-9|TRBJ1-1|once|NA
TGTGCCAGCAGCACCGCCGCGACAGGGAACACTGAAGCTTTCTTT
CASSTAATGNTEAFF
>15|TRBV5-1|TRBJ2-1|NA|NA
TGCGCCAGCAGCTTGGTTATGGCCAGGGAAGGTGAGCAGTTCTTC
CASSLVMAREGEQFF
>15|TRBV11-2|TRBJ2-3|NA|TRBD1
TGTGCCAGCAGACTACAGGGGGCGCCTACAGATACGCAGTATTTT
CASRLQGAPTDTQYF
>15|TRBV5-6|TRBJ1-2|few|TRBD1
TGTGCCAGCAGCTCCACAGGGGGTACTAACTATGGCTACACCTTC
CASSSTGGTNYGYTF
>15|TRBV7-7|TRBJ2-7|few|NA
TGTGCCAGCAGCCCGATCCCGTCTAATCCCTACGAGCAGTACTTC
CASSPIPSNPYEQYF
>15|TRBV9|TRBJ2-7|NA|NA
TGTGCCAGCACCCCCGGCGGGCTCAGCTCCTACGAGCAGTACTTC
CASTPGGLSSYEQYF
>15|TRBV28|TRBJ1-2|NA|TRBD1
TGTGCCAGCAGTAAGAAACCGGGACAGGGTTATGGCTACACCTTC
CASSKKPGQGYGYTF
>17|TRBV28|TRBJ1-3|NA|NA
TGTGCCAGCACCTTGACAGCCGGAATTTTTTCTGGAAACACCATATATTTT
CASTLTAGIFSGNTIYF
>23|TRBV5-1|TRBJ2-2|NA|TRBD2
TGCGCCACCACCTTTGGGGACTGGGGGACGGGGCTAGCGGGGTGGGCTAACACCGGGGAGCTGTTTTTT
CATTFGDWGTGLAGWANTGELFF
>14|TRBV3-1/TRBV3-2|TRBJ1-4|once|TRBD1
TGTGCCAGCAGTTCACGACAGGGGAGCGAAAAACTGTTTTTT
CASSSRQGSEKLFF
>15|TRBV5-4|TRBJ1-3|NA|TRBD1
TGTGCCAGCAGCTCAAGACAGGGGGCTGGAAACACCATATATTTT
CASSSRQGAGNTIYF
>18|TRBV7-3|TRBJ2-6|NA|NA
TGTGCCAGCAGCTTAGATGGTCGACTTGGCTCTGGGGCCAACGTCCTGACTTTC
CASSLDGRLGSGANVLTF
>17|TRBV10-3|TRBJ2-5|NA|TRBD2
TGTGCCATCAGTGCGGATTCGGGGGGGGCGAAACAAGAGACCCAGTACTTC
CAISADSGGAKQETQYF
>16|TRBV6-4|TRBJ1-2|NA|TRBD1
TGTGCCAGCAGTGACTCGTTCAGGACAGGGATGTATGGCTACACCTTC
CASSDSFRTGMYGYTF
>15|TRBV30|TRBJ1-6|NA|NA
TGTGCCTGGATCACTGAAGGCAGGCCGAATTCACCCCTCCACTTT
CAWITEGRPNSPLHF
>16|TRBV9|TRBJ1-6|once|NA
TGTGCCAGCAGCGTCGATCCGGACAGTCAAAATTCACCCCTCCACTTT
CASSVDPDSQNSPLHF
>14|TRBV2|TRBJ1-2|NA|TRBD1
TGTGCCAGCAGCCCCGAGACAGGGGGCCAAGGCTACACCTTC
CASSPETGGQGYTF
>11|TRBV29-1|TRBJ1-1|NA|NA
TGCAGCGCTACAGCTAACACTGAAGCTTTCTTT
CSATANTEAFF